This T cell receptor beta chain was sequenced for a study of T cells in localized non-small cell lung cancer. Study results and limitations: An association was observed between higher blood T cell density and longer overall survival. Uninvolved adjacent lung had more T cell clonality than any other tissue, topping tumor. There were a median around 59 of the top 100 tumor clones appearing in adjacent lung.

The method was immunoSEQ multiplex PCR; TCRdb's version includes in-frame clones alone and lacks a portion of them. The table lists about 2,800 clones, approximately 25% of them singletons. Germline-derived CDR1 and CDR2 are SGHRS and YFSETQ. The V and J ends lost 1 base and 6 bases, in that order; junction bases with no gene match: 7. The CDR3 runs to 16 residues. A remark on this clone: Antigen: not known.

The sequenced sample was lung tumor tissue, obtained before any cancer treatment. The rearrangement links TRBV5-1 to TRBJ2-1; 10 nucleotides agree with TRBD1. The receptor was derived from a man aged 40-75 years with stage I lung adenocarcinoma. Here the CDR3 DNA reads TGCGCCAGCAGCTTGTCGACAGGGGGCCTTACCAATGAGCAGTTCTTC. It codes for CASSLSTGGLTNEQFF.